A single sample gave rise to the 28 T cell receptor beta chains below, sequenced in a study of OX40 agonist ivuxolimab in advanced cancers. Profiled with immunoSEQ multiplex PCR; TCRdb holds only in-frame clones, not every one. This sample has under 50,000 clones; 65% to 80% occur once, and the top ten carry about 12%. Specimen: CD4+ or CD8+ T cells sorted from blood, collected in a trial of the OX40 agonist ivuxolimab. The receptors shown here come from an adult with an advanced solid tumor such as melanoma, head and neck, liver or kidney cancer.

The rearrangement links TRBV27 to TRBJ2-7; 11 positions match TRBD2. V gave up 2 bases and J gave up 5 bases; unmatched junction bases: 5. This CDR3 has 15 amino acids. The germline V gene encodes CDR1 MNHEY and CDR2 SMNVEV (reference sequence). The CDR3, as DNA: TGTGCCAGCAGTTTAAGTAGCGGGAGGGCCCACGAGCAGTACTTC. This sequence encodes CASSLSSGRAHEQYF.

The CDR3 here is CASSPSENYGYTF. In nucleotides, the CDR3 is TGTGCCAGCAGCCCCAGTGAGAACTATGGCTACACCTTC. The chain uses TRBV7-8 and TRBJ1-2; no reliable D call. In germline, CDR1 is SGHVS, CDR2 FQNEAQ. CDR3 size: 13 residues. V gave up 5 bases and J gave up 2 bases, with 9 bases separating them.

The chain combines TRBV5-4 with TRBJ1-5; D not certain. CDR3 length: 15 amino acids. Trimming removed 0 bases from V and 1 base from J, with 8 bases in between. Germline V lookup: CDR1 SGHNT, CDR2 YYREEE (reference sequence). The CDR3 region is CASSLGGSSNQPQHF. The CDR3 coding sequence is TGTGCCAGCAGCTTGGGAGGGAGCAGCAATCAGCCCCAGCATTTT. Complete variable domain (other parts from reference TRBV5-4 and TRBJ1-5): ETGVTQSPTHLIKTRGQQVTLRCSSQSGHNTVSWYQQALGQGPQFIFQYYREEENGRGNFPPRFSGLQFPNYSSELNVNALELDDSALYLCASSLGGSSNQPQHFGDGTRLSIL.

Here the CDR3 reads CASSKEGRGAFF. The CDR3 coding sequence is TGTGCCAGCAGCAAAGAAGGGAGGGGAGCTTTCTTT. The chain uses TRBV21-1 and TRBJ1-1. TRBV21-1 is listed as a pseudogene. This CDR3 is built from 12 residues.

The chain employs TRBV10-3 and TRBJ2-2, with D unclear. This CDR3 has 13 amino acids. Trimming pared 0 bases from V and 7 bases from J, leaving 6 bases between. Germline V gene sequence: CDR1 ENHRY, CDR2 SYGVKD. The CDR3 region has the DNA TGTGCCATCAGTGAGTCTTGGGGCGGGGAGCTGTTTTTT. Protein: CAISESWGGELFF.

The rearrangement joins TRBV20-1 to TRBJ2-7; D may match TRBD1 or TRBD2 (5 bases each). The V and J ends lost 3 bases and 5 bases respectively, with 8 bases between them. Germline CDR1 DFQATT, CDR2 SNEGSKA (reference sequence). This CDR3 has 11 amino acids. CDR3 protein: CSASGTHEQYF. The DNA of the CDR3 is TGCAGTGCTAGCGGGACCCACGAGCAGTACTTC.

CDR3 DNA: TGTGCCAGCAGCTTGGGACTAGCGTCAGATACGCAGTATTTT. This encodes CASSLGLASDTQYF. The V and J genes are TRBV5-4 and TRBJ2-3; 8 nucleotides agree with TRBD2. The CDR3 covers 14 residues. V gave up 0 bases and J gave up 4 bases; unmatched junction bases: 1. Germline lookup yields CDR1 SGHNT and CDR2 YYREEE (reference sequence).

This chain uses TRBV4-2 with TRBJ1-4; no definite D call. The CDR3 is 15 amino acids. The V gene's germline CDR1 is LGHNA and CDR2 YNFKEQ. V lost 0 bases and J lost 0, with 5 bases in between. The CDR3 is CASSQDRTTNEKLFF. The CDR3 nucleotides are TGTGCCAGCAGCCAAGACCGTACAACTAATGAAAAACTGTTTTTT.

This chain uses TRBV18 with TRBJ2-7, with a weak D call TRBD1 (6 bases). The CDR3 is 14 amino acids. Trimming removed 0 bases from V and 5 bases from J, with 11 bases in between. Germline assignment: CDR1 KGHSH and CDR2 LQKENI. CDR3 amino acids: CASSPPAGTNEQYF. As DNA, the CDR3 is TGTGCCAGCTCACCACCGGCTGGGACAAACGAGCAGTACTTC. The full variable domain, completed using reference TRBV18 and TRBJ2-7, is NAGVMQNPRHLVRRRGQEARLRCSPMKGHSHVYWYRQLPEEGLKFMVYLQKENIIDESGMPKERFSAEFPKEGPSILRIQQVVRGDSAAYFCASSPPAGTNEQYFGPGTRLTVT.

This clone was counted a few times. The J gene is TRBJ1-1, the V gene TRBV29-1; 7 bases are shared with TRBD1. This CDR3 spans 13 amino acids. Germline values: CDR1 SQVTM, CDR2 ANQGSEA. Trimming at V came to 7 bases and at J to 0 bases, leaving 5 bases not matched to a gene. The CDR3 loop is CSATGQLNTEAFF. The CDR3 DNA sequence: TGCAGCGCCACGGGACAGCTGAACACTGAAGCTTTCTTT.

The chain carries TRBV7-2 and TRBJ1-5, with unresolved D. The CDR3 runs to 12 residues. V lost 6 bases to trimming and J lost 7 bases, with 10 bases between them. CDR1 and CDR2 (germline): SGHTA, FQGNSA. The CDR3 DNA reads as TGTGCCAGCAGTCCGGTGAACCAGCCCCAGCATTTT. It is translated as CASSPVNQPQHF.

This clone was counted only a few times. V gene TRBV6-6 combines with J gene TRBJ2-5; TRBD2 matches 7 bases. V lost 7 bases and J lost 1; bases outside the gene matches: 6. The CDR3 is 14 residues long. CDR1 is MNHNY and CDR2 is SVGAGI in the germline V gene (reference sequence). The DNA for the CDR3 is TGTGCCAGCACCCAACCGGGGGGCCAAGAGACCCAGTACTTC. As protein: CASTQPGGQETQYF.

The V and J genes are TRBV19 and TRBJ2-1; 10 nucleotides line up with TRBD2. This CDR3 spans 16 amino acids. The ends lost 4 bases at V and 3 bases at J; junction bases unmatched: 6. CDR1 is LNHDA, CDR2 SQIVND, per germline (reference sequence). For the CDR3, the DNA is TGTGCCAGTAGTAGATTAGCGGGAGGCCGCTACAATGAGCAGTTCTTC. Translating gives CASSRLAGGRYNEQFF.

This chain uses TRBV30 with TRBJ1-1; 8 bases are shared with TRBD1. The CDR3 consists of 12 residues. Looked up from germline, CDR1 is GTSNPN and CDR2 is SVGIG (reference sequence). The V gene end was trimmed by 5 bases and the J gene end by 1 base; junction bases not matched to a gene: 0. In DNA, the CDR3 is TGTGCCTGGGGGACAGGGAACACTGAAGCTTTCTTT. Translated: CAWGTGNTEAFF.

The chain couples TRBV2 to TRBJ2-2; the match to TRBD2 covers 10 bases. The CDR3 runs to 15 residues. V shed 6 bases and J 4 bases; nucleotides not matched to a gene: 5. Germline values: CDR1 SNHLY, CDR2 FYNNEI. In nucleotides, the CDR3 is TGTGCCAGCAGCCTTAGCGGGAGGATCACCGGGGAGCTGTTTTTT. It is translated as CASSLSGRITGELFF.

This chain connects TRBV19 to TRBJ2-1; the D is unclear. The germline V and J ends were trimmed by 3 bases and 2 bases, with 8 bases remaining between them. The germline CDR1 and CDR2 sequences are LNHDA and SQIVND (reference sequence). The CDR3 spans 14 residues. The DNA for the CDR3 is TGTGCCAGTAGTATTAAGGCGGCCTACAATGAGCAGTTCTTC. Encoded protein: CASSIKAAYNEQFF.

J is TRBJ1-2 and V is TRBV14; D is ambiguous. This CDR3 spans 12 amino acids. Germline CDR1 is SGHDN and CDR2 is FVKESK. V was cut by 5 bases and J by 3 bases, with 7 bases left in between. DNA for the CDR3: TGTGCCAGCAGCTGGGGAGACTATGGCTACACCTTC. Translated, it gives CASSWGDYGYTF.

The V and J genes are TRBV20-1 and TRBJ1-1; D remains ambiguous. This CDR3 region has 11 residues. Trimming took off 5 bases at V and 4 bases at J, with 8 bases between the two ends. Germline V gene lookup returns CDR1 DFQATT and CDR2 SNEGSKA (reference sequence). The CDR3 sequence is CSAGWGTEAFF. CDR3 coding DNA: TGCAGTGCTGGGTGGGGCACTGAAGCTTTCTTT.

Of note for this clone: The sample contains more than one DNA sequence encoding this CDR3. The chain employs TRBV15 and TRBJ1-2; 7 bases match TRBD1. Germline CDR1 is LNHNV and CDR2 is YYDKDF (reference sequence). The CDR3 has 13 amino acids. V dropped 7 bases and J dropped 8; count of bases not matched to a gene: 10. CDR3 in DNA: TGTGCCACCACCCCAACAGGGGCTCGGGGCTACACCTTC. Amino acids: CATTPTGARGYTF.

CDR3 nucleotide sequence: TGTGCCAGCAGCTTCGGGGGGCAGACTGAAGCTTTCTTT. This gives the protein CASSFGGQTEAFF. The chain couples TRBV11-2 to TRBJ1-1, with TRBD1 as a possible D gene (6 bases). The germline CDR1 and CDR2 sequences are SGHAT and FQNNGV. The CDR3 covers 13 residues. V gave up 3 bases and J gave up 5 bases, with 10 bases separating them.

About this clone: The sample holds other DNA sequences that translate to the same CDR3. The V call is TRBV9, the J call TRBJ2-3, with 8 nucleotides matching TRBD2. Germline V CDR1 and CDR2: SGDLS, YYNGEE. Trimming took 0 bases from V and 1 from J; bases not matched to a gene: 4. CDR3 size: 16 residues. The CDR3 DNA reads TGTGCCAGCAGCGTAGGAAGCGGGAGCGGCACAGATACGCAGTATTTT. It encodes CASSVGSGSGTDTQYF.

Only a few counts were recorded for this clone. V and J are TRBV11-2 and TRBJ2-3; 7 bases fit TRBD2. V was pared by 3 bases and J by 5 bases, with 8 bases of the junction left unmatched. Per the germline V gene, CDR1 is SGHAT and CDR2 is FQNNGV. The CDR3 consists of 15 residues. CDR3 coding DNA: TGTGCCAGCAGCTTCGCCGGGAGGCCCAGAGATACGCAGTATTTT. It yields the protein CASSFAGRPRDTQYF.

The chain is built from TRBV7-2 and TRBJ2-3; 11 nucleotides match TRBD2. This CDR3 is 15 amino acids long. The germline V gene has CDR1 SGHTA and CDR2 FQGNSA. Unmatched junction bases numbered 8, after V lost 6 bases and J lost 6 bases. The DNA for the CDR3 is TGTGCCAGCAGTTCCACTAGCGGGAGCCTGGATACGCAGTATTTT. This encodes CASSSTSGSLDTQYF. Complete variable domain (other parts from reference TRBV7-2 and TRBJ2-3): GAGVSQSPSNKVTEKGKDVELRCDPISGHTALYWYRQSLGQGLEFLIYFQGNSAPDKSGLPSDRFSAERTGGSVSTLTIQRTQQEDSAVYLCASSSTSGSLDTQYFGPGTRLTVL.

The chain employs TRBV9 and TRBJ2-2, with D tentatively TRBD1 or TRBD2 (5 bases each). Germline values: CDR1 SGDLS, CDR2 YYNGEE. The V and J ends lost 0 bases and 4 bases respectively, with 7 bases between them. The CDR3 runs 14 residues. This CDR3 is CASSVDGTTGELFF. The CDR3 bases are TGTGCCAGCAGCGTAGACGGGACCACCGGGGAGCTGTTTTTT.

This clone was counted between two and nine times. This chain joins TRBV19 and TRBJ1-2; 8 bases line up with TRBD1. In germline, CDR1 is LNHDA, CDR2 SQIVND (reference sequence). Losses at the gene ends were 7 bases for V and 4 bases for J; bases not matched to a gene: 5. The CDR3 extends over 13 amino acids. In DNA, the CDR3 is TGTGCCAGTACTGACAGGGGAGGCTATGGCTACACCTTC. Its translation: CASTDRGGYGYTF.

The chain is built from TRBV19 and TRBJ1-1; D unresolved. Germline lookup yields CDR1 LNHDA and CDR2 SQIVND (reference sequence). V was cut by 7 bases and J by 10 bases, with 13 bases left in between. The CDR3 spans 11 residues. CDR3 DNA: TGTGCCAGTACAGGAGGTCTAAGAGCTTTCTTT. It codes for CASTGGLRAFF.

V gene TRBV2 combines with J gene TRBJ2-1; 10 bases fit TRBD2. This CDR3 is built from 16 residues. In germline, CDR1 is SNHLY, CDR2 FYNNEI. The ends lost 6 bases at V and 5 bases at J; junction bases unmatched: 10. The CDR3 DNA is TGTGCCAGCAGGAAGTCTAGCGGGAGTCCCAACAATGAGCAGTTCTTC. This translates into CASRKSSGSPNNEQFF.

The gene calls are TRBV11-2 and TRBJ1-1; no reliable D call. This CDR3 region has 14 residues. The V and J ends lost 2 bases and 4 bases respectively, with 11 bases between them. The germline V gene has CDR1 SGHAT and CDR2 FQNNGV. Here the CDR3 reads CASSLHRGSTEAFF. For the CDR3, the DNA is TGTGCCAGCAGCTTACACAGAGGGAGCACTGAAGCTTTCTTT.